The 19 T cell receptor beta chains below were found in one sample sequenced in a study of blood T cell repertoires in COVID-19. The data were produced by immunoSEQ multiplex PCR, yet TCRdb's version contains in-frame clones alone and is incomplete. This table has roughly 87,000 clones, about 80% appearing once. Sequencing used peripheral blood. The receptors stem from a woman aged 70-85 years with acute or convalescent COVID-19.

The chain recombines TRBV7-6 with TRBJ1-4, with 10 bases identical to TRBD1. V lost 5 bases, J lost 1 base, and 4 bases stayed unmatched. In germline, CDR1 is SGHVS, CDR2 FNYEAQ. The CDR3 consists of 16 residues. CDR3 sequence reads: CASSGRTGGTNEKLFF. The DNA for the CDR3 is TGTGCCAGCAGCGGACGGACAGGGGGAACTAATGAAAAACTGTTTTTT.

The CDR3 reads CASSRPGQGVGELFF. DNA for the CDR3: TGTGCCAGCAGCCGTCCGGGACAGGGGGTCGGGGAGCTGTTTTTT. This chain joins TRBV28 and TRBJ2-2; 11 bases match TRBD1. V lost 6 bases, J lost 7 bases, and 7 bases stayed unmatched. The CDR3 sequence is 15 residues long. Germline V gives CDR1 MDHEN, CDR2 SYDVKM.

This clone appeared a single time. The V call is TRBV18, the J call TRBJ1-4; TRBD1 matches 7 bases. The CDR3 consists of 14 residues. From germline, CDR1 is KGHSH and CDR2 LQKENI. V was pared by 6 bases and J by 8 bases, with 9 bases of the junction left unmatched. DNA of the CDR3: TGTGCCAGCTCCCTCCGGGACAGAGACGAAAAACTGTTTTTT. Translated: CASSLRDRDEKLFF. Drawing the rest from reference TRBV18 and TRBJ1-4, the complete variable domain is NAGVMQNPRHLVRRRGQEARLRCSPMKGHSHVYWYRQLPEEGLKFMVYLQKENIIDESGMPKERFSAEFPKEGPSILRIQQVVRGDSAAYFCASSLRDRDEKLFFGSGTQLSVL.

The rearrangement links TRBV10-2 to TRBJ2-7, with D perhaps TRBD1 (6 bases). V was pared by 5 bases and J by 4 bases, with 9 bases between. The CDR3 is made up of 12 amino acids. Germline values: CDR1 WSHSY, CDR2 SAAADI. For the CDR3, the DNA is TGCGCCAGCAGTACGACAGGATACGAGCAGTACTTC. Translating it yields CASSTTGYEQYF.

The chain recombines TRBV18 with TRBJ1-6; TRBD1 matches at 9 bases. J was trimmed by 8 bases and V by 2 bases; bases with no gene match: 10. The CDR3 runs 17 residues. Germline loops: CDR1 KGHSH, CDR2 LQKENI. This CDR3 reads CASSPKSRQGVDSPLHF. CDR3 bases: TGTGCCAGCTCACCAAAGAGTCGACAGGGGGTTGATTCACCCCTCCACTTT. Full variable domain (rest looked up from reference TRBV18 and TRBJ1-6): NAGVMQNPRHLVRRRGQEARLRCSPMKGHSHVYWYRQLPEEGLKFMVYLQKENIIDESGMPKERFSAEFPKEGPSILRIQQVVRGDSAAYFCASSPKSRQGVDSPLHFGNGTRLTVT.

The sample holds a few counts of this clone. This chain joins TRBV7-9 and TRBJ1-1; unclear D gene. CDR1 is SEHNR and CDR2 is FQNEAQ in the germline V gene (reference sequence). The CDR3 contains 11 residues. V lost 4 bases and J lost 9, with 9 bases in between. The CDR3 here is CASSYNIKAFF. CDR3 DNA: TGTGCCAGCAGCTATAATATTAAAGCTTTCTTT.

This clone came up a few times. This sequence joins TRBV3-1 (or the pseudogene TRBV3-2) and TRBJ1-2, with D perhaps TRBD1 (5 bases). CDR1 and CDR2 from the germline V gene are LGHDT and YNNKEL (reference sequence). V was trimmed by 0 bases and J by 4 bases, leaving 12 bases between them. The CDR3 sequence is 15 residues long. Here the CDR3 reads CASSQDRAGSYGYTF. DNA of the CDR3: TGTGCCAGCAGCCAAGATCGGGCAGGGTCCTATGGCTACACCTTC.

This chain connects TRBV2 to TRBJ1-2; D is unresolved. The CDR3 loop spans 13 amino acids. In germline, CDR1 is SNHLY, CDR2 FYNNEI. V lost 6 bases to trimming and J lost 8 bases, with 16 bases between them. CDR3 amino acids: CASRADPSRGYTF. DNA of the CDR3: TGTGCCAGCAGAGCGGACCCTTCAAGGGGCTACACCTTC.

The chain combines TRBV18 with TRBJ1-4, with 8 bases fitting TRBD1. Germline V gene sequence: CDR1 KGHSH, CDR2 LQKENI. The V gene end was trimmed by 5 bases and the J gene end by 7 bases; junction bases not matched to a gene: 6. The CDR3 is made up of 14 amino acids. The CDR3 here is CASSLGQGGEKLFF. The CDR3, as DNA: TGTGCCAGCTCATTAGGACAGGGCGGTGAAAAACTGTTTTTT.

The chain has TRBV11-2 and TRBJ1-1; no firm D call. Per germline, CDR1 SGHAT and CDR2 FQNNGV. There are 14 residues in the CDR3. Trimming stripped 1 base from V and 2 bases from J, with 8 bases between. The CDR3 sequence: CASSLVSLNTEAFF. The CDR3 DNA follows: TGTGCCAGCAGCTTAGTTTCCCTAAACACTGAAGCTTTCTTT.

In its sample, this clone was seen once. This sequence joins TRBV19 and TRBJ1-5; 10 nucleotides match TRBD1. V was clipped by 5 bases and J by 7 bases; unmatched bases: 5. The germline V gene has CDR1 LNHDA and CDR2 SQIVND (reference sequence). The CDR3 runs 14 residues. CDR3 region: CASSPPGQGQPQHF. The CDR3 nucleotides read TGTGCCAGTAGTCCCCCGGGACAGGGGCAGCCCCAGCATTTT.

This chain uses TRBV2 with TRBJ1-2; perhaps TRBD1 as D (5 bases). Germline values: CDR1 SNHLY, CDR2 FYNNEI. V was pared by 7 bases and J by 1 base, with 10 bases between. The length of the CDR3 is 13 residues. CDR3 sequence (DNA): TGTGCCAGCAAGCAGGGTGTTAACTATGGCTACACCTTC. It encodes CASKQGVNYGYTF.

V gene TRBV9 combines with J gene TRBJ2-7, with 8 bases aligning to TRBD1. The CDR3 length is 16 residues. Germline V lookup: CDR1 SGDLS, CDR2 YYNGEE. J was trimmed by 6 bases and V by 3 bases; bases with no gene match: 14. CDR3 protein: CASSARGQGALGEQYF. The CDR3 DNA reads TGTGCCAGCAGCGCCAGAGGACAGGGTGCTTTAGGCGAGCAGTACTTC.

The chain links TRBV29-1 to TRBJ2-3; 7 bases align to TRBD1. The junction had 3 bases not matched to a gene; V was cut back by 5 bases and J by 4 bases. The CDR3 extends over 12 amino acids. Germline V gene lookup returns CDR1 SQVTM and CDR2 ANQGSEA. The CDR3 coding sequence is TGCAGCGTTATGCAGGGGGCAGATACGCAGTATTTT. Translation gives CSVMQGADTQYF.

J is TRBJ1-2 and V is TRBV18, with 8 bases that match TRBD1. Germline V gene sequence: CDR1 KGHSH, CDR2 LQKENI. This CDR3 is built from 12 residues. With V trimmed by 3 bases and J by 6 bases, 0 bases remained unmatched. The CDR3 nucleotides read TGTGCCAGCTCACCGACAGGGGATGGCTACACCTTC. Encoded protein: CASSPTGDGYTF.

J is TRBJ2-7 and V is TRBV5-8, with TRBD1 as a possible D gene (7 bases). The germline V and J ends were trimmed by 0 bases and 0 bases, with 13 bases remaining between them. CDR3 length: 16 residues. CDR1 and CDR2 from the germline V gene are SGHTS and YDEGEE. CDR3 protein: CASSLETGTHSYEQYF. The CDR3 nucleotides read TGTGCCAGCAGCTTGGAGACAGGGACTCACTCCTACGAGCAGTACTTC.

Here the CDR3 DNA reads TGTGCCAGCTCACCACAGGGGGATATCACAGATACGCAGTATTTT. Protein product: CASSPQGDITDTQYF. The rearrangement joins TRBV18 to TRBJ2-3; possible D gene TRBD1, 6 bases. CDR3 length equals 15 residues. Germline CDR1 and CDR2: KGHSH and LQKENI. V lost 1 base, J lost 2 bases, and 10 bases lay in between. Together with reference TRBV18 and TRBJ2-3, the CDR3 gives the full variable domain: NAGVMQNPRHLVRRRGQEARLRCSPMKGHSHVYWYRQLPEEGLKFMVYLQKENIIDESGMPKERFSAEFPKEGPSILRIQQVVRGDSAAYFCASSPQGDITDTQYFGPGTRLTVL.

The chain is built from TRBV24-1 and TRBJ2-1, with D possibly being TRBD2 (5 bases). This CDR3 region has 16 residues. CDR1 is KGHDR, CDR2 SFDVKD, per germline. Deletions cut 3 bases from V and 0 bases from J, with 11 bases between. The CDR3 DNA sequence: TGTGCCACCAGTGATACTAAAGGGAGCTCCTACAATGAGCAGTTCTTC. Encoded protein: CATSDTKGSSYNEQFF.

This chain connects TRBV7-2 to TRBJ2-1; D not resolved. CDR1 SGHTA and CDR2 FQGNSA come from the germline V gene. This CDR3 is 13 amino acids long. The V end lost 1 base, the J end lost 7 bases, and 8 bases lay between the germline ends. CDR3 bases: TGTGCCAGCAGCTTAGAAACCAGGAATGAGCAGTTCTTC. Amino acids: CASSLETRNEQFF.